The clone carrying this TCR beta chain was seen ten or more times. Its antigen is unidentified. TCRdb re-called the RACE reads with MiXCR, one entry per CDR3 protein. Here the sample spans 65,000 to 70,000 distinct CDR3 sequences, roughly 9.8% being singletons. This record belongs to a study of human T cells and chemical hapten exposure. Study as a whole: Epicutaneous patch tests delivered 0.01% DPC to the upper back, with evaluation at 6 days.

Specified time point: pre-sensitization, week 0. The treatment is: therapeutic diphenylcyclopropenone sensitization with weekly scalp DPC. Notes on the study in general: As patch test score rose, PT1 expanded TCR counts tended to rise as well. Following DPC sensitization, TCRs present above 1 in 1000 frequency showed no change.

This clonotype was sampled from a woman in her forties or fifties with alopecia areata. Some clones in this sample may be carry-over from other donors' samples. The sample was whole blood, taken in connection with sensitization to the hapten diphenylcyclopropenone (DPC).

In nucleotides, the CDR3 is TGTGCCAGCAGTGACGGGCGGGGGGGCTTCTCAAGCTCCTACAATGAGCAGTTCTTC. Its protein is CASSDGRGGFSSSYNEQFF. V and J are TRBV2 and TRBJ2-1, with 9 bases that match TRBD2. There are 19 residues in the CDR3. Germline CDR1 is SNHLY and CDR2 is FYNNEI. J was trimmed by 0 bases and V by 3 bases; bases with no gene match: 12.